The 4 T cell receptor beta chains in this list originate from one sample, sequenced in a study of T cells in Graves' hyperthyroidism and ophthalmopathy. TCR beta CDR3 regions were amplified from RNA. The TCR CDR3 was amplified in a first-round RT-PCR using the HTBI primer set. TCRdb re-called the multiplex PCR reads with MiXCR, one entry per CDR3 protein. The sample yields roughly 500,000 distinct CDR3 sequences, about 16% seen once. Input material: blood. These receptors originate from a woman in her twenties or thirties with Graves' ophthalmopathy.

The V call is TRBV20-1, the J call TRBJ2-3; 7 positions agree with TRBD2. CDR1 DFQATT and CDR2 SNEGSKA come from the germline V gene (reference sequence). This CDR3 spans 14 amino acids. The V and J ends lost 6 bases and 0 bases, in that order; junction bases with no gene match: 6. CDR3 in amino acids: CSAQDSGSTDTQYF. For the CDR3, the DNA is TGCAGTGCCCAGGATAGCGGGAGCACAGATACGCAGTATTTT.

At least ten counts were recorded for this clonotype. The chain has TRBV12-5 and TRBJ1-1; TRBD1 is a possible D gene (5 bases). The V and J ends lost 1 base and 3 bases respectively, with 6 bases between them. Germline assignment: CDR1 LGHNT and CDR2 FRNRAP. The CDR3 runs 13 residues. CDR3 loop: CASGLGGDTEAFF. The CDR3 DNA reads TGTGCTAGTGGTTTGGGGGGGGACACTGAAGCTTTCTTT.

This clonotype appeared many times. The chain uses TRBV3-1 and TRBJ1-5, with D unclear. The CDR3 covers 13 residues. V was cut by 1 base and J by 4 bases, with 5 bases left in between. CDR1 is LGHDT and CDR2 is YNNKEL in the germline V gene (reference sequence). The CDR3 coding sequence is TGTGCCAGCAGCCAAGGGAAGAATCAGCCCCAGCATTTT. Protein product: CASSQGKNQPQHF.

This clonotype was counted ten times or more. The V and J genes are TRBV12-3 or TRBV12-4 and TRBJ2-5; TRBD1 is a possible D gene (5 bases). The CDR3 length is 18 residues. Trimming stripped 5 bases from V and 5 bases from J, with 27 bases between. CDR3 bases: TGTGCCAGCAGTGCCCCACCGACGTCCAGGGCGCCGAGGGAGACCCAGTACTTC. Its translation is CASSAPPTSRAPRETQYF.